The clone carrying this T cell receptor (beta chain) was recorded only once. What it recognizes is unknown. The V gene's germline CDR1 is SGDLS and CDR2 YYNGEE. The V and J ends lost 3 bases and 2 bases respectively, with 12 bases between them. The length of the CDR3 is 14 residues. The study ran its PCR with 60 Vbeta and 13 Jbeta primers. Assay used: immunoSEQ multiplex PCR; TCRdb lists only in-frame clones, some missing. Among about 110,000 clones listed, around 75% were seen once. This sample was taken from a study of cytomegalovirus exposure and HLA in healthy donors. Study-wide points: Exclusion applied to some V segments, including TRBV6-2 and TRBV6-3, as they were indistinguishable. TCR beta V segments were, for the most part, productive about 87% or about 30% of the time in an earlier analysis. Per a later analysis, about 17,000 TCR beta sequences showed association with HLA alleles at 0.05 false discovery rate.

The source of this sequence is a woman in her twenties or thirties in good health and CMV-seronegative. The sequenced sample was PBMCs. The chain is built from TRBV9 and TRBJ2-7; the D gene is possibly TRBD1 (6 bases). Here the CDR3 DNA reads TGTGCCAGCAGCGCCCCACAGGGACCCTACGAGCAGTACTTC. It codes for CASSAPQGPYEQYF.